This record covers a single T cell receptor beta chain. Other DNA sequences in the sample encode the same CDR3. Germline assignment: CDR1 PRHDT and CDR2 FYEKMQ (reference sequence). The CDR3 contains 12 residues. V was pared by 1 base and J by 8 bases, with 5 bases between. The sample originates from a study of shared clonotypes between healthy human individuals. Assay: immunoSEQ multiplex PCR; the TCRdb copy retains only in-frame clones and omits some. The sample carries some 740,000 clones, around 93% recorded once. Terminally differentiated effector memory CD45RA+ cells were excluded from the naive CD8 cells, which were CD45RO-negative and positively selected for CCR7.

The sequence came from a man aged 25-45 years in good health. The sequenced material came from naive CD8+ T cells sorted from blood. V gene TRBV13 combines with J gene TRBJ1-4; no definite D call. Here the CDR3 reads CASSLEAEKLFF. CDR3 nucleotides: TGTGCCAGCAGCTTAGAGGCAGAAAAACTGTTTTTT.